A selection of T cell receptor beta chains follows, all from one sample in a study of metastatic and nonmetastatic thyroid tumors. From the PCR reads, TCRdb re-called clones with MiXCR. The sample lists tens of thousands of clones, less than 20% seen once, with around 13% in the top ten. The sample taken for sequencing was blood. The receptor source for this set is a female donor with papillary thyroid cancer or a benign thyroid nodule (not recorded which). Some clones in this sample may be carry-over from other donors' samples. The CDR3 runs from the conserved cysteine through the conserved F or W. D genes are given only for firm matches. Clone size, where shown, is once, few, many, or a class for clones that have expanded.

J gene,D gene,clone size,V gene,CDR3 protein,CDR3 DNA
TRBJ2-5,-,-,TRBV5-6,CASTGESEWETQYF,TGTGCCAGCACTGGGGAGTCGGAGTGGGAGACCCAGTACTTC
TRBJ2-3,TRBD2,few,TRBV12-3/TRBV12-4,CASSFRTSVADTQYF,TGTGCCAGCAGTTTCAGGACTAGCGTAGCAGATACGCAGTATTTT
TRBJ1-5,-,many,TRBV10-3,CAISESPTRNQPQHF,TGTGCCATCAGTGAGTCTCCAACAAGAAATCAGCCCCAGCATTTT
TRBJ2-1,-,once,TRBV4-2,CASRAGVPYNEQFF,TGTGCCAGCCGGGCCGGGGTGCCGTACAATGAGCAGTTCTTC
TRBJ1-5,-,few,TRBV6-5,CASSYSLNREEPQHF,TGTGCCAGCAGTTACTCGTTAAACAGGGAAGAGCCCCAGCATTTT
TRBJ1-3,-,-,TRBV28,CASSLLLHGGRNTIYF,TGTGCCAGCAGTTTATTATTGCACGGCGGGCGAAACACCATATATTTT
TRBJ2-7,TRBD2,many,TRBV6-1,CASSEILAGGYEQYF,TGTGCCAGCAGTGAAATCCTAGCGGGAGGATACGAGCAGTACTTC
TRBJ1-5,-,-,TRBV28,CASSGGVSGNQPQHF,TGTGCCAGCAGCGGGGGCGTGAGCGGCAATCAGCCCCAGCATTTT
TRBJ2-7,-,few,TRBV6-1,CASSEAGSKRKQYF,TGTGCCAGCAGTGAAGCCGGGAGCAAAAGGAAGCAGTACTTC
TRBJ2-1,TRBD2,-,TRBV5-1,CASSPPLLLGTSGRSGLNEQFF,TGCGCCAGCAGCCCCCCTCTTCTACTCGGGACTAGCGGGAGGTCGGGTTTGAATGAGCAGTTCTTC
TRBJ1-1,-,few,TRBV2,CASSRDRGTEAFF,TGTGCCAGCAGTCGGGACCGGGGCACTGAAGCTTTCTTT
TRBJ1-5,-,many,TRBV27,CASRDGDNQPQHF,TGTGCCAGCAGGGACGGGGACAATCAGCCCCAGCATTTT
TRBJ2-7,-,many,TRBV5-1,CASSLGDGGYEQYF,TGCGCCAGCAGCTTGGGGGACGGCGGCTACGAGCAGTACTTC
TRBJ1-2,-,many,TRBV2,CATRGVGGYTF,TGTGCCACCCGAGGGGTGGGCGGCTACACCTTC
TRBJ2-3,-,-,TRBV7-7,CASSLVRFVWADTQYF,TGTGCTAGCAGCTTAGTTCGTTTTGTCTGGGCAGATACGCAGTATTTT
TRBJ2-7,-,few,TRBV27,CASSPLGSHEQYF,TGTGCCAGCAGTCCACTGGGTTCCCACGAGCAGTACTTC
TRBJ1-2,-,many,TRBV2,CASSEDRVGYTF,TGTGCCAGCAGTGAGGACCGGGTTGGCTACACCTTC
TRBJ2-3,-,-,TRBV7-8,CASSLPGRGFTDTQYF,TGTGCCAGCAGTTTACCCGGCAGGGGTTTCACAGATACGCAGTATTTT
TRBJ2-2,-,few,TRBV27,CASRTGELFF,TGTGCCAGCAGGACCGGGGAGCTGTTTTTT
TRBJ1-1,TRBD1,many,TRBV7-2,CASSYRQGARTEAFF,TGTGCCAGCAGCTATAGACAGGGGGCCAGAACTGAAGCTTTCTTT
TRBJ2-7,TRBD2,many,TRBV24-1,CATSEAGAYEQYF,TGTGCCACCAGCGAAGCGGGAGCCTACGAGCAGTACTTC
TRBJ1-1,-,many,TRBV27,CASSRTASLNTEAFF,TGTGCCAGCAGTAGAACAGCGTCATTAAACACTGAAGCTTTCTTT
TRBJ2-1,-,many,TRBV19,CASSMPSNPDEQFF,TGTGCCAGTAGTATGCCGTCTAATCCCGATGAGCAGTTCTTC
TRBJ1-1,-,many,TRBV24-1,CATSDSGSAGGGTEAFF,TGTGCCACCAGTGATTCCGGATCGGCAGGCGGCGGCACTGAAGCTTTCTTT
TRBJ1-2,TRBD1,-,TRBV28,CASSSPAGGRGTYGYTF,TGTGCCAGCAGTTCCCCAGCTGGCGGCAGGGGGACCTATGGCTACACCTTC
TRBJ2-1,TRBD2,few,TRBV5-8,CASSVSGKSSYNEQFF,TGTGCCAGCAGCGTTAGCGGGAAGAGCTCCTACAATGAGCAGTTCTTC